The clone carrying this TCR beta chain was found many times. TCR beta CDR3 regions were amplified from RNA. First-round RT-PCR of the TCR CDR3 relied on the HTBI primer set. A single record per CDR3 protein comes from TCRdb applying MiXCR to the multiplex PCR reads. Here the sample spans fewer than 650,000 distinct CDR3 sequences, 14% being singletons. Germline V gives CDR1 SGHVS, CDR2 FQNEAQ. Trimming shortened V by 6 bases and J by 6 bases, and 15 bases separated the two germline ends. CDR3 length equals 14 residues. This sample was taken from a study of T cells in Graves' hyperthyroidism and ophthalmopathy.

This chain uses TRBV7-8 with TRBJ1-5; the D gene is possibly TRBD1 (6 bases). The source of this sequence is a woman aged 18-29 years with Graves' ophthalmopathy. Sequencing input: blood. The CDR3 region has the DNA TGTGCCAGCAGAATGACAGGCGTGGGTCAGCCCCAGCATTTT. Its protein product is CASRMTGVGQPQHF.